This T cell receptor (beta chain) appears in the sequencing data of a study of human T cells and chemical hapten exposure. The overall study: Each patient's scalp received weekly diphenylcyclopropenone throughout the approximately 22-week study. DPC (0.01%) was patch tested on the upper back and read at 6 days.

The J segment lost 1 base and the V segment lost 3 bases, leaving 2 bases of the junction unmatched. The CDR3 runs 17 residues. Only a few counts were recorded for this clonotype. The time point denotes: pre-sensitization, week 0. Treatment of the sample: therapeutic diphenylcyclopropenone sensitization with weekly scalp DPC. TCRdb independently ran MiXCR on the RACE reads; one entry per CDR3 protein. Counted here are more than 100,000 distinct CDR3 sequences, roughly 14% occurring once; the ten biggest clones make up about 3%. The genes are TRBV12-3 or TRBV12-4 and TRBJ2-6; the match to TRBD2 covers 11 bases. This TCR came from a woman younger than 35 with alopecia areata. Some clones in this sample may be carry-over from other donors' samples. The source material was whole blood, sampled in connection with sensitization to the hapten diphenylcyclopropenone (DPC). The CDR3 sequence: CASSFRLAGSGANVLTF. CDR3 bases: TGTGCCAGCAGTTTCCGACTAGCGGGATCTGGGGCCAACGTCCTGACTTTC.